Below, 17 T cell receptor beta chains from the same sample are listed, as sequenced in a study of blood T cell repertoires in COVID-19. Measured with immunoSEQ multiplex PCR; TCRdb has only the in-frame clones, and not every one. Of under 200,000 clones in the sample, around 83% were seen once. The sample was peripheral blood. The receptors stem from a woman aged 50 to 65 with COVID-19, enrolled during active disease.

This rearrangement joins TRBV28 to TRBJ1-5; D is unclear. The length of the CDR3 is 14 residues. Trimming took 7 bases from V and 5 from J, leaving 15 bases between them. Germline V gene data show CDR1 as MDHEN and CDR2 as SYDVKM. CDR3 sequence: CASTESGAHQPQHF. CDR3 in DNA: TGTGCCAGCACCGAGAGCGGTGCCCATCAGCCCCAGCATTTT.

DNA of the CDR3: TGTGCCAGCAGCTTAGACAGGGACAATGAGCAGTTCTTC. Amino acids: CASSLDRDNEQFF. This sequence joins TRBV7-3 and TRBJ2-1, with 7 bases lining up with TRBD1. Looked up from germline, CDR1 is SGHTA and CDR2 is FQGTGA. The CDR3 consists of 13 residues. J was trimmed by 5 bases and V by 2 bases; bases with no gene match: 0.

The V call is TRBV6-5, the J call TRBJ2-5; the match to TRBD2 covers 9 bases. This CDR3 region has 14 residues. Germline values: CDR1 MNHEY, CDR2 SVGAGI. V shed 5 bases, J shed 2 bases, and the junction held 3 bases outside the gene matches. CDR3 in amino acids: CASSSGGPQETQYF. The CDR3, as DNA: TGTGCCAGCAGTAGCGGGGGGCCTCAAGAGACCCAGTACTTC.

This chain uses TRBV19 with TRBJ2-7; D gene unclear. The V gene lost 0 bases and the J gene lost 0 bases, with 6 bases spanning the gap. The CDR3 loop spans 14 amino acids. Germline V gives CDR1 LNHDA, CDR2 SQIVND (reference sequence). CDR3 amino acids: CASSIDRLSYEQYF. DNA for the CDR3: TGTGCCAGTAGTATAGATCGACTCTCCTACGAGCAGTACTTC.

The chain employs TRBV19 and TRBJ2-5; D remains ambiguous. V was pared by 3 bases and J by 4 bases, with 6 bases between. CDR1 and CDR2 from the germline V gene are LNHDA and SQIVND (reference sequence). The CDR3 consists of 12 residues. The CDR3 reads CASSMGLETQYF. The DNA for the CDR3 is TGTGCCAGTAGTATGGGCTTAGAGACCCAGTACTTC.

In its sample, this clone was seen once. The chain combines TRBV11-2 with TRBJ2-1; 7 bases line up with TRBD1. Unmatched junction bases numbered 10, after V lost 4 bases and J lost 1 base. In germline, CDR1 is SGHAT, CDR2 FQNNGV. The CDR3 is made up of 17 amino acids. As DNA, the CDR3 is TGTGCCAGCAGCTCAACACCGGGACAGCCATCCTACAATGAGCAGTTCTTC. As protein: CASSSTPGQPSYNEQFF.

V is TRBV2 and J is TRBJ1-2; D is unclear. Deletions cut 1 base from V and 4 bases from J, with 7 bases between. This CDR3 has 13 residues. Germline CDR1 reads SNHLY; CDR2 reads FYNNEI. The CDR3 is CASSEGGSYGYTF. The CDR3 DNA sequence: TGTGCCAGCAGTGAAGGAGGTTCCTATGGCTACACCTTC. Variable domain in full (rest from reference TRBV2 and TRBJ1-2): EPEVTQTPSHQVTQMGQEVILRCVPISNHLYFYWYRQILGQKVEFLVSFYNNEISEKSEIFDDQFSVERPDGSNFTLKIRSTKLEDSAMYFCASSEGGSYGYTFGSGTRLTVV.

CDR3 sequence reads: CASSAQGGSPLHF. DNA for the CDR3: TGTGCCAGCAGCGCTCAGGGAGGTTCACCCCTCCACTTT. V usage is TRBV6-6 and J usage is TRBJ1-6, with D perhaps matching TRBD1 (5 bases). The germline V and J ends were trimmed by 6 bases and 9 bases, with 12 bases remaining between them. This CDR3 is 13 amino acids long. From germline, CDR1 is MNHNY and CDR2 SVGAGI (reference sequence).

This sequence joins TRBV2 and TRBJ1-3; 7 bases align to TRBD1. The CDR3 sequence is 16 residues long. Trimming at V came to 7 bases and at J to 0 bases, leaving 9 bases not matched to a gene. Germline V lookup: CDR1 SNHLY, CDR2 FYNNEI. The CDR3 bases are TGTGCCAGCACCCGGGACAGCACTCACTCTGGAAACACCATATATTTT. Residues: CASTRDSTHSGNTIYF.

This chain joins TRBV10-3 and TRBJ2-2; TRBD1 aligns across 10 bases. Germline lookup yields CDR1 ENHRY and CDR2 SYGVKD. The CDR3 length is 14 residues. Trimming took 10 bases from V and 1 from J; bases not matched to a gene: 3. The CDR3: CATGTGENTGELFF. The CDR3 DNA sequence: TGTGCCACCGGGACAGGGGAGAACACCGGGGAGCTGTTTTTT.

This clone was seen more than once but under ten times. J is TRBJ1-1 and V is TRBV5-6, with 8 positions matching TRBD1. Per the germline V gene, CDR1 is SGHDT and CDR2 is YYEEEE. V gave up 2 bases and J gave up 1 base; unmatched junction bases: 4. This CDR3 comprises 15 residues. DNA for the CDR3: TGTGCCAGCAGCTTCCAGGGGGCGGGGAACACTGAAGCTTTCTTT. Translation: CASSFQGAGNTEAFF.

J is TRBJ1-1 and V is TRBV18, with a weak D call TRBD1 (5 bases). CDR3 length: 15 residues. In germline, CDR1 is KGHSH, CDR2 LQKENI. Trimming cost V 4 bases and J 0 bases, with 12 bases left between them. The DNA of the CDR3 is TGTGCCAGCTCACTGAACAGGTTTCTGAACACTGAAGCTTTCTTT. This translates into CASSLNRFLNTEAFF.

This clone was counted a few times. CDR3 nucleotides: TGTGCCAGCAGTGGGCTGGTTACCTACGAGCAGTACTTC. Translated, it gives CASSGLVTYEQYF. The genes are TRBV6-4 and TRBJ2-7; no clear D. The CDR3 has 13 amino acids. Germline V gene sequence: CDR1 MRHNA, CDR2 SNTAGT. V was pared by 4 bases and J by 2 bases, with 9 bases between.

The V and J genes are TRBV18 and TRBJ2-7; 10 nucleotides agree with TRBD1. V gave up 0 bases and J gave up 5 bases; unmatched junction bases: 1. The CDR3 extends over 14 amino acids. Germline V lookup: CDR1 KGHSH, CDR2 LQKENI. Written as DNA, the CDR3 is TGTGCCAGCTCACCACCCGGGACAGGGGACGAGCAGTACTTC. It is translated as CASSPPGTGDEQYF.

The genes are TRBV7-2 and TRBJ2-5; a weak D match, TRBD1 (6 bases). Trimming stripped 1 base from V and 1 base from J, with 19 bases between. CDR3 length: 18 amino acids. Germline V gene data show CDR1 as SGHTA and CDR2 as FQGNSA. This CDR3 is CASSLGVAAGVTQETQYF. CDR3 coding DNA: TGTGCCAGCAGCTTAGGTGTGGCGGCAGGGGTGACCCAAGAGACCCAGTACTTC. Complete variable domain (other parts from reference TRBV7-2 and TRBJ2-5): GAGVSQSPSNKVTEKGKDVELRCDPISGHTALYWYRQSLGQGLEFLIYFQGNSAPDKSGLPSDRFSAERTGGSVSTLTIQRTQQEDSAVYLCASSLGVAAGVTQETQYFGPGTRLLVL.

This chain links TRBV11-3 with TRBJ2-5; 13 bases line up with TRBD2. CDR3 length: 15 amino acids. Per the germline V gene, CDR1 is SGHNT and CDR2 is YENEEA. J was trimmed by 5 bases and V by 5 bases; bases with no gene match: 5. CDR3 region: CASSPGLAGEETQYF. DNA for the CDR3: TGTGCCAGCAGCCCCGGACTAGCGGGGGAGGAGACCCAGTACTTC.

The chain joins TRBV6-5 to TRBJ1-1; 11 bases line up with TRBD1. CDR1 is MNHEY and CDR2 is SVGAGI in the germline V gene. The J segment lost 11 bases and the V segment lost 8 bases, leaving 10 bases of the junction unmatched. This CDR3 contains 13 residues. CDR3 nucleotide sequence: TGTGCCAGCTACCTAGGACAGGGGGCGCGGGCTTTCTTT. It specifies CASYLGQGARAFF.